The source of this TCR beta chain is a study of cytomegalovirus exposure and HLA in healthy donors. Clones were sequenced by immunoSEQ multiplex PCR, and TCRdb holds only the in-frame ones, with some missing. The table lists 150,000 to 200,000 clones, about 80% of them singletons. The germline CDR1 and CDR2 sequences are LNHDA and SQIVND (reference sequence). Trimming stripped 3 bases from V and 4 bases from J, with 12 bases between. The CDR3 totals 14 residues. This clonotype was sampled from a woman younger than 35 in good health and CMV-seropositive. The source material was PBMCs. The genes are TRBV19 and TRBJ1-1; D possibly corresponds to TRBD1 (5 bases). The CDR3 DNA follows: TGTGCCAGTAGTATCCCGCAGGGCCGCACTGAAGCTTTCTTT. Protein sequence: CASSIPQGRTEAFF.